Listed below are T cell receptor beta chains from one sample, sequenced in a study of OX40 agonist ivuxolimab in advanced cancers. Sequenced by immunoSEQ multiplex PCR; TCRdb stores in-frame clones only, minus some. The table lists 72,000 or so clones, 89% of them singletons. Sequencing used CD4+ or CD8+ T cells sorted from blood, obtained in a trial of the OX40 agonist ivuxolimab. The receptors were sampled from an adult with an advanced solid tumor such as melanoma, head and neck, liver or kidney cancer. The CDR3 runs from the conserved cysteine through the conserved F or W. The order of the fields is J gene, clone size, CDR3 length, V gene, D gene, CDR3 protein, CDR3 DNA. A D gene is named only where the DNA matches it firmly. Clone size is not always given. Where it is, it says once, few, many or a class for expanded clones.

TRBJ1-1	NA	13	TRBV5-1	NA	CASSLAGHFEAFF	TGCGCCAGCAGCTTGGCCGGGCACTTTGAAGCTTTCTTT
TRBJ2-1	NA	15	TRBV6-5	TRBD2	CASSSPSGGANEQFF	TGTGCCAGCAGTTCCCCTAGCGGGGGGGCCAATGAGCAGTTCTTC
TRBJ1-2	NA	14	TRBV7-9	NA	CASSFPGTDYGYTF	TGTGCCAGCAGCTTTCCCGGGACGGACTATGGCTACACCTTC
TRBJ2-3	NA	15	TRBV5-5	TRBD2	CASSFSGNGQDTQYF	TGTGCCAGCAGCTTTAGCGGGAATGGACAAGATACGCAGTATTTT
TRBJ1-2	NA	17	TRBV28	TRBD1	CASSAPLGTGGNYGYTF	TGTGCCAGCAGCGCTCCCCTGGGGACAGGGGGCAACTATGGCTACACCTTC
TRBJ2-5	once	15	TRBV6-5	TRBD2	CASSYPSGSGETQYF	TGTGCCAGCAGTTACCCTAGCGGGAGCGGAGAGACCCAGTACTTC
TRBJ1-1	NA	14	TRBV6-5	TRBD1	CAINSQGGVTEAFF	TGTGCCATCAACTCACAGGGGGGCGTCACTGAAGCTTTCTTT
TRBJ2-1	NA	15	TRBV27	TRBD2	CASSRLAESYNEQFF	TGTGCCAGCAGTCGACTAGCGGAATCCTACAATGAGCAGTTCTTC
TRBJ2-1	NA	15	TRBV7-9	NA	CASSFLGNPYNEQFF	TGTGCCAGCAGCTTTCTAGGAAACCCCTACAATGAGCAGTTCTTC
TRBJ2-1	NA	16	TRBV5-1	TRBD2	CASSPWTSGTGDEQFF	TGCGCCAGCAGCCCCTGGACTAGCGGGACTGGAGATGAGCAGTTCTTC
TRBJ1-5	NA	14	TRBV19	NA	CASSIREGNQPQHF	TGTGCCAGTAGTATCCGAGAGGGCAATCAGCCCCAGCATTTT
TRBJ2-7	NA	13	TRBV13	NA	CASSLGSGYEQYF	TGTGCCAGCAGCTTAGGATCAGGGTACGAGCAGTACTTC
TRBJ2-3	few	18	TRBV27	TRBD1	CASRSLLRDRSPTDTQYF	TGTGCCAGCAGATCGCTACTGAGGGACAGAAGTCCCACAGATACGCAGTATTTT
TRBJ2-7	NA	16	TRBV15	NA	CATSRVGGGGSYEQYF	TGTGCCACCAGCAGAGTAGGAGGAGGGGGCTCCTACGAGCAGTACTTC
TRBJ1-5	NA	13	TRBV19	NA	CASSSKINQPQHF	TGTGCCAGTAGTTCAAAAATCAATCAGCCCCAGCATTTT
TRBJ1-2	NA	15	TRBV10-2	NA	CASSQQGGGYYGYTF	TGCGCCAGCAGCCAGCAGGGTGGAGGATACTATGGCTACACCTTC
TRBJ1-2	NA	13	TRBV10-3	NA	CATQQSQDYGYTF	TGTGCCACCCAACAGTCGCAGGACTATGGCTACACCTTC
TRBJ1-4	once	14	TRBV27	NA	CASSPQGGEEKLFF	TGTGCCAGCAGCCCACAGGGAGGGGAGGAAAAACTGTTTTTT
TRBJ1-1	once	15	TRBV2	NA	CASSEAGPDYTEAFF	TGTGCCAGCAGTGAAGCGGGCCCGGATTACACTGAAGCTTTCTTT
TRBJ1-5	NA	12	TRBV10-3	NA	CAISRENQPQHF	TGTGCCATCAGTAGGGAAAATCAGCCCCAGCATTTT
TRBJ1-2	NA	13	TRBV5-1	NA	CASSFGGNYGYTF	TGCGCCAGCAGCTTCGGGGGGAACTATGGCTACACCTTC
TRBJ1-1	NA	14	TRBV18	NA	CASSPQPTNTEAFF	TGTGCCAGCTCACCACAGCCTACGAACACTGAAGCTTTCTTT
TRBJ2-5	NA	12	TRBV28	NA	CANGRGRETQYF	TGTGCCAACGGCCGAGGGAGAGAGACCCAGTACTTC
TRBJ2-3	NA	14	TRBV7-9	NA	CASSVTLGADTQYF	TGTGCCAGCAGTGTGACTCTCGGCGCAGATACGCAGTATTTT
TRBJ2-3	NA	15	TRBV28	NA	CASSPLSKETDTQYF	TGTGCCAGCAGTCCCCTGTCGAAGGAGACAGATACGCAGTATTTT
TRBJ2-5	NA	13	TRBV7-9	TRBD1	CASSSTGLGTQYF	TGTGCCAGCAGCTCGACAGGGTTGGGGACCCAGTACTTC
TRBJ2-1	NA	16	TRBV9	TRBD1	CASSVIGQGGLNEQFF	TGTGCCAGCAGCGTCATTGGACAGGGGGGTTTGAATGAGCAGTTCTTC
TRBJ2-5	NA	15	TRBV13	TRBD2	CASSLEAGGSETQYF	TGTGCCAGCAGCTTAGAAGCGGGAGGAAGCGAGACCCAGTACTTC
TRBJ2-7	medium-sized	14	TRBV7-9	NA	CASSPPTGSYEQYF	TGTGCCAGCAGCCCGCCAACGGGTTCCTACGAGCAGTACTTC
TRBJ2-7	NA	18	TRBV11-1	NA	CASSFRTSLGDPSYEQYF	TGTGCCAGCAGCTTCCGGACCTCCTTAGGGGACCCCTCCTACGAGCAGTACTTC
TRBJ1-5	NA	15	TRBV7-9	NA	CASRLWFDSNQPQHF	TGTGCCAGCAGGCTCTGGTTCGATAGCAATCAGCCCCAGCATTTT
TRBJ2-3	NA	12	TRBV6-6	NA	CASSASTDTQYF	TGTGCCAGCAGTGCTAGCACAGATACGCAGTATTTT
TRBJ1-1	once	17	TRBV5-1	NA	CASSRPGWSPENTEAFF	TGCGCCAGCAGTCGCCCAGGTTGGTCACCCGAGAACACTGAAGCTTTCTTT
TRBJ2-1	NA	13	TRBV18	NA	CASSSSGIDEQFF	TGTGCCAGCTCTTCATCGGGGATCGATGAGCAGTTCTTC
TRBJ1-2	NA	17	TRBV5-1	TRBD1	CASRPDRGRVILYGYTF	TGCGCCAGCAGGCCGGACAGGGGGCGAGTTATCCTCTATGGCTACACCTTC
TRBJ1-6	NA	18	TRBV7-9	NA	CASSLTGRETGLSSPLHF	TGTGCCAGCAGCCTCACCGGGAGGGAAACAGGGTTAAGTTCACCCCTCCACTTT
TRBJ2-3	NA	17	TRBV5-6	NA	CASSNIFGFAVTDTQYF	TGTGCCAGCAGCAATATTTTTGGGTTCGCAGTCACAGATACGCAGTATTTT
TRBJ1-5	NA	15	TRBV7-2	NA	CASSLDRVRDQPQHF	TGTGCCAGCAGCTTAGACAGGGTCAGAGATCAGCCCCAGCATTTT
TRBJ2-7	NA	11	TRBV19	NA	CASSFGNEQYF	TGTGCCAGTAGTTTCGGAAACGAGCAGTACTTC